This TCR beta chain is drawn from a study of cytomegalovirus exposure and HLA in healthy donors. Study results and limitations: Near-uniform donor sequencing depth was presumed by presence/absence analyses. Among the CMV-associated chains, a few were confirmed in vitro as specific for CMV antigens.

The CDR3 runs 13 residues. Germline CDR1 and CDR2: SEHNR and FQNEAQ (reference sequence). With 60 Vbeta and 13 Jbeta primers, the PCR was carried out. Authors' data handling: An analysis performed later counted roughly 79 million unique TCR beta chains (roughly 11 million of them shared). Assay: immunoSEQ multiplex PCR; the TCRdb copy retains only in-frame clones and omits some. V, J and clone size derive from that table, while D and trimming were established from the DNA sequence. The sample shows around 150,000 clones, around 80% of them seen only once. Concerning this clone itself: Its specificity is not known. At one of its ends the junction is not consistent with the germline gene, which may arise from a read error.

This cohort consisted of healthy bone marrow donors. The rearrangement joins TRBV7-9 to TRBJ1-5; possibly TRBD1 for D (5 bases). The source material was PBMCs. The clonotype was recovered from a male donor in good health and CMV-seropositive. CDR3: CSSQWGTGQPQHF. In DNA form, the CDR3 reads TGTTCCAGCCAATGGGGCACAGGCCAGCCCCAGCATTTT. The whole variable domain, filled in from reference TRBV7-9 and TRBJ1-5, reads DTGVSQNPRHKITKRGQNVTFRCDPISEHNRLYWYRQTLGQGPEFLTYFQNEAQLEKSRLLSDRFSAERPKGSFSTLEIQRTEQGDSAMYLCSSQWGTGQPQHFGDGTRLSIL.